The 2 T cell receptor beta chains listed next were all sequenced from one sample in a study of cytomegalovirus exposure and HLA in healthy donors. This PCR relied on a set of 60 Vbeta primers and 13 Jbeta primers. Sequenced by immunoSEQ multiplex PCR; TCRdb stores in-frame clones only, minus some. This sample carries 170,000 or so clones, roughly 78% of them seen once, and the ten largest clones take approximately 13%. The specimen was PBMCs. These receptor sequences come from a woman in her fifties or sixties in good health and CMV-seropositive.

The chain links TRBV19 to TRBJ1-1; 9 bases agree with TRBD1. In germline, CDR1 is LNHDA, CDR2 SQIVND (reference sequence). The CDR3 is 17 amino acids. The V segment lost 6 bases and the J segment 0 bases; nucleotides outside the gene matches: 11. Here the CDR3 reads CASRMGQGQVMNTEAFF. The CDR3 DNA reads TGTGCCAGTAGGATGGGACAGGGACAAGTTATGAACACTGAAGCTTTCTTT.

The chain couples TRBV27 to TRBJ1-1; D remains unclear. Germline V gene data show CDR1 as MNHEY and CDR2 as SMNVEV (reference sequence). The germline V and J ends were trimmed by 3 bases and 3 bases, with 8 bases remaining between them. This CDR3 has 13 amino acids. The CDR3 region has the DNA TGTGCCAGCAGTTTCCTGGCGGACACTGAAGCTTTCTTT. Protein sequence: CASSFLADTEAFF.